This entry is about one T cell receptor (beta chain). This entry belongs to a study of blood T cell repertoires in COVID-19. Turning to the study itself: T cells, B-cell-depleted T cells, or PBMCs supplied cDNA or gDNA.

Cohorts were based on clinical histories the participants reported. Exposed enrollees had met someone with a PCR-confirmed or clinician-diagnosed COVID-19 case at some point within the 2 weeks before study entry. Measured with immunoSEQ multiplex PCR; TCRdb has only the in-frame clones, and not every one. The sample lists fewer than 200,000 clones, roughly 84% occurring once. The receptor was derived from a woman in her twenties or thirties who had been exposed to COVID-19. Sample: PBMCs or T cells enriched from blood (not recorded which).

The CDR3 loop reads CAISESSPGSNEKLFF. In DNA, the CDR3 is TGTGCCATCAGTGAGTCATCCCCAGGTAGTAATGAAAAACTGTTTTTT. The chain couples TRBV10-3 to TRBJ1-4; D remains unclear. The V end lost 0 bases, the J end lost 4 bases, and 12 bases lay between the germline ends. CDR1 is ENHRY and CDR2 is SYGVKD in the germline V gene. CDR3 length equals 16 residues.